This is a list of T cell receptor beta chains from one sample in a study of blood T cell repertoires in COVID-19. Libraries were prepared by immunoSEQ multiplex PCR; TCRdb keeps only in-frame clonotypes and omits some of them. This table holds approximately 11,000 clones, over 80% found once. Specimen: peripheral blood. These receptors all come from a human donor in a cohort sampled during active COVID-19. CDR3s include the opening cysteine and the closing phenylalanine or tryptophan. Fields, in order: J gene, D gene, V gene, CDR3 DNA, CDR3 protein. The D gene is left open where the match is weak.

j_gene: TRBJ2-3
d_gene: TRBD2
v_gene: TRBV6-5
CDR3nt: TGTGCCAGCAGTCGGCGGGGCGGGAGGGTAGATACGCAGTATTTT
CDR3aa: CASSRRGGRVDTQYF

j_gene: TRBJ1-4
d_gene: .
v_gene: TRBV3-1/TRBV3-2
CDR3nt: TGTGCCAGCAGCCAGCCAACAGGGCGGAATGAAAAACTGTTTTTT
CDR3aa: CASSQPTGRNEKLFF

j_gene: TRBJ1-3
d_gene: .
v_gene: TRBV30
CDR3nt: TGTGCCTGGAGTCTCGGGAAGGCAAACACCATATATTTT
CDR3aa: CAWSLGKANTIYF

j_gene: TRBJ1-3
d_gene: .
v_gene: TRBV9
CDR3nt: TGTGCCAGCAGCCCTCACCCGGGGGGCGGAAACACCATATATTTT
CDR3aa: CASSPHPGGGNTIYF

j_gene: TRBJ2-5
d_gene: .
v_gene: TRBV2
CDR3nt: TGTGCCAGCAGTGGGGAGGTCTCAGAGACCCAGTACTTC
CDR3aa: CASSGEVSETQYF

j_gene: TRBJ1-1
d_gene: .
v_gene: TRBV29-1
CDR3nt: TGCAGCGTTGAAGTGGCAAACGGAGGTACTGAAGCTTTCTTT
CDR3aa: CSVEVANGGTEAFF

j_gene: TRBJ2-7
d_gene: .
v_gene: TRBV6-5
CDR3nt: TGTGCCAGCAGCCGAGCCCAGGGCTACGAGCAGTACTTC
CDR3aa: CASSRAQGYEQYF

j_gene: TRBJ1-4
d_gene: TRBD1
v_gene: TRBV2
CDR3nt: TGTGCCAGCAGTACCGACAGGGCCGAAAAACTGTTTTTT
CDR3aa: CASSTDRAEKLFF

j_gene: TRBJ2-7
d_gene: TRBD1
v_gene: TRBV5-3
CDR3nt: TGTGCCCCACCAGGGACAGACCCTTACGAGCAGTACTTC
CDR3aa: CAPPGTDPYEQYF

j_gene: TRBJ2-7
d_gene: TRBD1
v_gene: TRBV27
CDR3nt: TGTGCCAGCAGGAGGGACAGGGATTGGGAGCAGTACTTC
CDR3aa: CASRRDRDWEQYF

j_gene: TRBJ2-5
d_gene: TRBD1
v_gene: TRBV6-5
CDR3nt: TGTGCCAGCACCCACAGGGGGGAAAAAGAGACCCAGTACTTC
CDR3aa: CASTHRGEKETQYF

j_gene: TRBJ2-7
d_gene: TRBD1
v_gene: TRBV27
CDR3nt: TGTGCCAGCAGTCCCCCCCGACAGGGGGCGGTCCACGAGCAGTACTTC
CDR3aa: CASSPPRQGAVHEQYF

j_gene: TRBJ2-2
d_gene: TRBD1
v_gene: TRBV29-1
CDR3nt: TGCAGCGTTGAATCGACAGGGGGTTTCACCGGGGAGCTGTTTTTT
CDR3aa: CSVESTGGFTGELFF

j_gene: TRBJ1-5
d_gene: .
v_gene: TRBV30
CDR3nt: TGTGCCTGGACCACTCCTTTGGGGCGAACCCAGCCCCAGCATTTT
CDR3aa: CAWTTPLGRTQPQHF

j_gene: TRBJ2-1
d_gene: TRBD2
v_gene: TRBV29-1
CDR3nt: TGCAGCGTTGACCCCCCGACTAGCGGGAGGATACCATCCAACAATGAGCAGTTCTTC
CDR3aa: CSVDPPTSGRIPSNNEQFF